This is a list of T cell receptor beta chains from one sample in a study of T-cell reconstitution after alpha-beta-depleted transplantation in children. TCRdb independently ran MiXCR on the PCR reads; one entry per CDR3 protein. Among 450,000 to 600,000 distinct CDR3 sequences listed, 30% to 35% were seen once. The material was PBMCs from the stem cell graft donor, obtained from the stem cell graft. Receptor source: a human donor who donated a stem cell graft to a child with aplastic anemia. CDR3s include the opening cysteine and the closing phenylalanine or tryptophan. Each record gives: V gene, D gene, J gene, CDR3 protein. D genes are given only for firm matches.

V: TRBV4-3
D: TRBD1
J: TRBJ1-2
CDR3: CASSFMGTVGPNYGYTF

V: TRBV6-5
D: TRBD1
J: TRBJ1-2
CDR3: CASSYTTGGAGYGYTF

V: TRBV7-2
D: TRBD2
J: TRBJ2-7
CDR3: CASSSTLAGGPSEQYF

V: TRBV30
D: TRBD1
J: TRBJ1-1
CDR3: CAWSVYRQGTEAFF

V: TRBV4-1
D: TRBD2
J: TRBJ2-5
CDR3: CASSQGKAGGQSETQYF

V: TRBV29-1
D: NA
J: TRBJ2-5
CDR3: CSAVRGQETQYF

V: TRBV7-2
D: TRBD2
J: TRBJ2-5
CDR3: CASSFYGREETQYF

V: TRBV25-1
D: TRBD2
J: TRBJ2-1
CDR3: CASSESRTRVEQFF

V: TRBV29-1
D: NA
J: TRBJ1-1
CDR3: CSVVPRSLNTEAFF

V: TRBV6-2/TRBV6-3
D: NA
J: TRBJ2-5
CDR3: CACRNSPLETQYF

V: TRBV13
D: NA
J: TRBJ2-3
CDR3: CASTLGETDTQYF

V: TRBV2
D: NA
J: TRBJ2-5
CDR3: CASKLDYPGGETQYF

V: TRBV28
D: NA
J: TRBJ2-7
CDR3: CASSGGGGFYEQYF

V: TRBV7-2
D: NA
J: TRBJ1-1
CDR3: CASSLDLELAFF

V: TRBV5-1
D: NA
J: TRBJ2-7
CDR3: CASSATYTYEQYF

V: TRBV6-5
D: NA
J: TRBJ2-3
CDR3: CASSYQLATDTQYF

V: TRBV4-3
D: NA
J: TRBJ2-5
CDR3: CASSQGFSGAQETQYF

V: TRBV20-1
D: NA
J: TRBJ2-5
CDR3: CSALTGRVETQYF

V: TRBV7-2
D: NA
J: TRBJ2-1
CDR3: CASCRDKSYNEQFF

V: TRBV20-1
D: TRBD2
J: TRBJ2-1
CDR3: CSASRTSGRRNEQFF

V: TRBV7-9
D: TRBD1
J: TRBJ1-3
CDR3: CASSSKSRTGGNTIYF

V: TRBV7-6
D: TRBD1
J: TRBJ1-1
CDR3: CASSTGGMGTEAFF

V: TRBV6-1
D: NA
J: TRBJ2-5
CDR3: CASSGNRGGETQYF

V: TRBV18
D: TRBD2
J: TRBJ2-2
CDR3: CASSPQTSGNTGELFF

V: TRBV7-7
D: NA
J: TRBJ2-5
CDR3: CASSPEPGQETQYF

V: TRBV20-1
D: TRBD1
J: TRBJ2-7
CDR3: CSAPGQGNSYEQYF

V: TRBV19
D: NA
J: TRBJ1-1
CDR3: CASSIYRIGLTNTEAFF

V: TRBV30
D: TRBD2
J: TRBJ2-7
CDR3: CAWSAGTSGSSSYEQYF

V: TRBV5-4
D: NA
J: TRBJ2-1
CDR3: CASSVLVGEQFF

V: TRBV18
D: NA
J: TRBJ2-7
CDR3: CASSPVTGSTYEQYF

V: TRBV12-3/TRBV12-4
D: NA
J: TRBJ2-2
CDR3: CASKLPTGLFF

V: TRBV12-3/TRBV12-4
D: NA
J: TRBJ1-5
CDR3: CASSKGDLLDQPQHF

V: TRBV5-1
D: NA
J: TRBJ1-1
CDR3: CASSLPGTDTEAFF

V: TRBV11-3
D: NA
J: TRBJ2-4
CDR3: CASSLAEVAKNIQYF

V: TRBV4-3
D: TRBD1
J: TRBJ2-1
CDR3: CASSQVAGQGIGWVWQFF

V: TRBV25-1
D: TRBD1
J: TRBJ1-2
CDR3: CASNSSGTGTGDYGYTF

V: TRBV20-1
D: TRBD1
J: TRBJ1-1
CDR3: CSAKRQGLLDTEAFF

V: TRBV6-5
D: NA
J: TRBJ2-7
CDR3: CASSYDIENPYEQYF

V: TRBV27
D: NA
J: TRBJ2-2
CDR3: CASSQRAGELFF

V: TRBV11-2
D: NA
J: TRBJ2-3
CDR3: CASSLVQTDTQYF

V: TRBV12-3/TRBV12-4
D: TRBD1
J: TRBJ2-3
CDR3: CASRPGQLTNTDTQYF

V: TRBV20-1
D: NA
J: TRBJ1-1
CDR3: CSARDGTENTEAFF

V: TRBV12-3/TRBV12-4
D: TRBD2
J: TRBJ2-7
CDR3: CASSLGLAGAYEQYF

V: TRBV4-3
D: TRBD2
J: TRBJ2-1
CDR3: CASSQDLGGSTYNEQFF

V: TRBV29-1
D: TRBD1
J: TRBJ2-1
CDR3: CSVGGQGRYNEQFF

V: TRBV7-2
D: TRBD2
J: TRBJ2-3
CDR3: CASSFRLATDTQYF